The 29 T cell receptor beta chains below all came from one sample that was sequenced in a study of blood T cell repertoires in COVID-19. The table came from immunoSEQ multiplex PCR; TCRdb's copy has only in-frame clones and leaves some out. The repertoire holds roughly 180,000 clones, with around 81% as singletons. Sequenced: peripheral blood. The receptors here all came from a woman in her forties with COVID-19, enrolled during active disease.

The chain couples TRBV2 to TRBJ2-1; 7 bases agree with TRBD2. The V and J ends lost 4 bases and 4 bases, in that order; junction bases with no gene match: 4. CDR3 length equals 14 residues. CDR1 is SNHLY and CDR2 is FYNNEI in the germline V gene. The CDR3 sequence is CASSGASGYNEQFF. The DNA of the CDR3 is TGTGCCAGCAGTGGAGCTAGCGGATACAATGAGCAGTTCTTC.

This chain connects TRBV19 to TRBJ2-3; 9 positions agree with TRBD2. The junction had 6 bases not matched to a gene; V was cut back by 5 bases and J by 6 bases. CDR3 length: 14 amino acids. Germline V lookup: CDR1 LNHDA, CDR2 SQIVND (reference sequence). CDR3: CASSEVAGADTQYF. DNA of the CDR3: TGTGCCAGTAGTGAGGTAGCGGGGGCTGATACGCAGTATTTT. Supplemented by reference TRBV19 and TRBJ2-3, the full variable domain reads DGGITQSPKYLFRKEGQNVTLSCEQNLNHDAMYWYRQDPGQGLRLIYYSQIVNDFQKGDIAEGYSVSREKKESFPLTVTSAQKNPTAFYLCASSEVAGADTQYFGPGTRLTVL.

This clone is a singleton in its sample. The rearrangement joins TRBV5-1 to TRBJ1-3; tentatively, D is TRBD1 (5 bases). V was cut by 4 bases and J by 0 bases, with 11 bases left in between. The CDR3 is made up of 15 amino acids. CDR1 and CDR2 from the germline V gene are SGHRS and YFSETQ. CDR3 DNA sequence: TGCGCCAGCAGCCCCGGGGGGACCTCTGGAAACACCATATATTTT. Its protein product is CASSPGGTSGNTIYF. Full variable domain (missing parts from reference TRBV5-1 and TRBJ1-3): KAGVTQTPRYLIKTRGQQVTLSCSPISGHRSVSWYQQTPGQGLQFLFEYFSETQRNKGNFPGRFSGRQFSNSRSEMNVSTLELGDSALYLCASSPGGTSGNTIYFGEGSWLTVV.

This rearrangement joins TRBV7-9 to TRBJ1-2; TRBD1 agrees at 8 bases. In germline, CDR1 is SEHNR, CDR2 FQNEAQ (reference sequence). The CDR3 is 14 residues long. Trimming took 5 bases from V and 2 from J; bases not matched to a gene: 4. CDR3 coding DNA: TGTGCCAGCAGCCAAAACAGGGGGAACTATGGCTACACCTTC. It codes for CASSQNRGNYGYTF.

The chain joins TRBV10-3 to TRBJ2-2; no clear D gene. The V end lost 6 bases, the J end lost 3 bases, and 2 bases lay between the germline ends. The CDR3 is 11 residues long. Germline CDR1 ENHRY, CDR2 SYGVKD. CDR3 region: CAISDTGELFF. CDR3 bases: TGTGCCATCAGCGACACCGGGGAGCTGTTTTTT.

The V call is TRBV9, the J call TRBJ1-2; TRBD1 matches at 9 bases. The J segment lost 3 bases and the V segment lost 3 bases, leaving 6 bases of the junction unmatched. This CDR3 contains 15 residues. Per the germline V gene, CDR1 is SGDLS and CDR2 is YYNGEE. CDR3 amino acids: CASSGYRGRDYGYTF. The CDR3 coding sequence is TGTGCCAGCAGCGGATACAGGGGGCGCGACTATGGCTACACCTTC.

The chain has TRBV27 and TRBJ2-7; 7 bases line up with TRBD1. The V segment lost 3 bases and the J segment 0 bases; nucleotides outside the gene matches: 8. The CDR3 extends over 16 amino acids. Germline CDR1 is MNHEY and CDR2 is SMNVEV (reference sequence). The CDR3 nucleotides are TGTGCCAGCAGTTTTTCCCAGGGGGTGTTCTCCTACGAGCAGTACTTC. Translated: CASSFSQGVFSYEQYF.

The CDR3 protein is CASTKGTANTGELFF. In DNA, the CDR3 is TGTGCCAGCACCAAGGGGACAGCGAACACCGGGGAGCTGTTTTTT. This chain connects TRBV2 to TRBJ2-2; 7 bases map to TRBD1. Germline V gives CDR1 SNHLY, CDR2 FYNNEI. The V gene end was trimmed by 7 bases and the J gene end by 0 bases; junction bases not matched to a gene: 5. The CDR3 is made up of 15 amino acids.

This clone was detected once. The V call is TRBV28, the J call TRBJ1-1; perhaps TRBD1 as D (5 bases). This CDR3 region has 16 residues. Trimming cost V 7 bases and J 0 bases, with 18 bases left between them. Looked up from germline, CDR1 is MDHEN and CDR2 is SYDVKM. The CDR3: CASMQEMGQLNTEAFF. The CDR3 nucleotides are TGTGCCAGCATGCAGGAAATGGGGCAGTTGAACACTGAAGCTTTCTTT.

The chain has TRBV19 and TRBJ2-5; TRBD2 might be the D (6 bases). Trimming cost V 5 bases and J 4 bases, with 17 bases left between them. CDR3 length: 15 amino acids. CDR1 is LNHDA and CDR2 is SQIVND in the germline V gene (reference sequence). The CDR3 protein is CASSDSGERGETQYF. The CDR3 nucleotides are TGTGCCAGTAGTGACTCGGGAGAAAGGGGAGAGACCCAGTACTTC.

The chain recombines TRBV3-1 (or the pseudogene TRBV3-2) with TRBJ2-1; 13 nucleotides align to TRBD2. The CDR3 is made up of 16 amino acids. J was trimmed by 2 bases and V by 4 bases; bases with no gene match: 2. Germline CDR1 is LGHDT and CDR2 is YNNKEL (reference sequence). This chain's CDR3 is CASSRLAGGPYNEQFF. CDR3 DNA sequence: TGTGCCAGCAGCCGACTAGCGGGGGGACCCTACAATGAGCAGTTCTTC.

The gene calls are TRBV10-3 and TRBJ1-2; the D is unclear. In germline, CDR1 is ENHRY, CDR2 SYGVKD. V lost 7 bases and J lost 0, with 9 bases in between. This CDR3 is 13 amino acids long. The CDR3 nucleotides are TGTGCCATCAAGTCAGATTCTAACTATGGCTACACCTTC. Its protein product is CAIKSDSNYGYTF.

The V and J genes are TRBV5-4 and TRBJ2-7; weak D call: TRBD2 (5 bases). Germline V gene lookup returns CDR1 SGHNT and CDR2 YYREEE (reference sequence). The CDR3 runs 16 residues. The V end lost 2 bases, the J end lost 2 bases, and 17 bases lay between the germline ends. The chain's CDR3 is CASSLGSVRAAYEQYF. The CDR3 DNA is TGTGCCAGCAGCTTAGGTAGCGTGCGGGCCGCCTACGAGCAGTACTTC. Full variable domain (missing parts from reference TRBV5-4 and TRBJ2-7): ETGVTQSPTHLIKTRGQQVTLRCSSQSGHNTVSWYQQALGQGPQFIFQYYREEENGRGNFPPRFSGLQFPNYSSELNVNALELDDSALYLCASSLGSVRAAYEQYFGPGTRLTVT.

V gene TRBV18 combines with J gene TRBJ2-1; D is unclear. Germline values: CDR1 KGHSH, CDR2 LQKENI. The CDR3 length is 13 residues. V was shortened by 3 bases and J by 2 bases, with 5 bases between the two germline ends. The CDR3 DNA reads TGTGCCAGCTCACCGGGCGCCTACAATGAGCAGTTCTTC. Amino acid sequence: CASSPGAYNEQFF. Complete variable domain (other parts from reference TRBV18 and TRBJ2-1): NAGVMQNPRHLVRRRGQEARLRCSPMKGHSHVYWYRQLPEEGLKFMVYLQKENIIDESGMPKERFSAEFPKEGPSILRIQQVVRGDSAAYFCASSPGAYNEQFFGPGTRLTVL.

The chain is built from TRBV30 and TRBJ2-7, with TRBD1 identical over 9 bases. The CDR3 has 14 amino acids. V shed 4 bases, J shed 3 bases, and the junction held 7 bases outside the gene matches. Germline V gene lookup returns CDR1 GTSNPN and CDR2 SVGIG (reference sequence). As DNA, the CDR3 is TGTGCCTGGATCCCCGGGACAGGGAACTACGAGCAGTACTTC. It translates to CAWIPGTGNYEQYF.

This clone was recorded once. The chain recombines TRBV5-1 with TRBJ2-5; D perhaps matches TRBD2 (5 bases). Trimming left V 0 bases short and J 5 bases short, with 11 bases between. The germline gives CDR1 SGHRS, CDR2 YFSETQ. This CDR3 has 14 amino acids. The chain's CDR3 is CASSLDGVSETQYF. The DNA of the CDR3 is TGCGCCAGCAGCTTGGACGGGGTTTCGGAGACCCAGTACTTC.

The chain combines TRBV7-9 with TRBJ2-5, with 7 bases identical to TRBD1. With 5 bases clipped from V and 8 bases from J, the junction kept 17 bases outside the gene matches. CDR3 size: 16 residues. Germline V gene lookup returns CDR1 SEHNR and CDR2 FQNEAQ (reference sequence). CDR3 loop: CASSAYGMTGLDTQYF. Here the CDR3 DNA reads TGTGCCAGCAGCGCATACGGAATGACAGGGCTCGATACCCAGTACTTC.

The chain recombines TRBV6-6 with TRBJ2-7; 11 bases are shared with TRBD1. Trimming at V came to 2 bases and at J to 2 bases, leaving 2 bases not matched to a gene. Germline V lookup: CDR1 MNHNY, CDR2 SVGAGI (reference sequence). This CDR3 contains 15 residues. CDR3 nucleotides: TGTGCCAGCAGTTACGGGACAGGGGGAACCTACGAGCAGTACTTC. It is translated as CASSYGTGGTYEQYF.

This rearrangement joins TRBV4-1 to TRBJ2-3; D might be TRBD2 (6 bases). The CDR3 loop spans 15 amino acids. CDR1 is MGHRA and CDR2 is YSYEKL in the germline V gene. Deletions cut 1 base from V and 4 bases from J, with 12 bases between. In nucleotides, the CDR3 is TGCGCCAGCAGCCAAGTCAGTCCGGGGGCAGATACGCAGTATTTT. Translation gives CASSQVSPGADTQYF.

The gene calls are TRBV29-1 and TRBJ1-3; D gene uncertain. The germline V gene has CDR1 SQVTM and CDR2 ANQGSEA. Trimming cost V 6 bases and J 0 bases, with 15 bases left between them. The CDR3 is made up of 15 amino acids. CDR3 DNA: TGCAGCGTGGACCTTGAGGGAAGCTCTGGAAACACCATATATTTT. Amino acid sequence: CSVDLEGSSGNTIYF. Combining the CDR3 with reference TRBV29-1 and TRBJ1-3 gives the whole variable domain SAVISQKPSRDICQRGTSLTIQCQVDSQVTMMFWYRQQPGQSLTLIATANQGSEATYESGFVIDKFPISRPNLTFSTLTVSNMSPEDSSIYLCSVDLEGSSGNTIYFGEGSWLTVV.

This clone has only one observation. The chain is built from TRBV21-1 and TRBJ2-6; the table's D call, TRBD1, has no DNA check behind it. TRBV21-1 is recorded as a pseudogene. This CDR3 region has 16 residues. CDR3 sequence reads: CASSKGQYSGANVLTF. CDR3 DNA sequence: TGTGCCAGCAGCAAGGGACAGTACTCTGGGGCCAACGTCCTGACTTTC.

This clone has just one count. The rearrangement joins TRBV6-5 to TRBJ1-6; the D is unclear. V was cut by 7 bases and J by 0 bases, with 4 bases left in between. The CDR3 is 13 amino acids. Germline V gives CDR1 MNHEY, CDR2 SVGAGI. The CDR3 loop reads CASTSSYNSPLHF. The CDR3 bases are TGTGCCAGCACCAGCTCCTATAATTCACCCCTCCACTTT.

CDR3 residues: CASSLAGIGGSGNTIYF. The CDR3 nucleotides are TGTGCCAGCAGCTTAGCAGGAATCGGGGGCTCTGGAAACACCATATATTTT. V gene TRBV7-9 combines with J gene TRBJ1-3; maybe TRBD1 (5 bases). Trimming took 0 bases from V and 0 from J, leaving 12 bases between them. CDR1 and CDR2 (germline): SEHNR, FQNEAQ (reference sequence). CDR3 length: 17 amino acids.

The chain links TRBV9 to TRBJ2-1; the match to TRBD2 covers 8 bases. V shed 3 bases and J 3 bases; nucleotides not matched to a gene: 2. Per the germline V gene, CDR1 is SGDLS and CDR2 is YYNGEE. CDR3 length: 14 residues. CDR3 amino acids: CASSASGYYNEQFF. CDR3 DNA sequence: TGTGCCAGCAGCGCTAGCGGGTACTACAATGAGCAGTTCTTC. The full variable domain, with the rest looked up from reference TRBV9 and TRBJ2-1, is DSGVTQTPKHLITATGQRVTLRCSPRSGDLSVYWYQQSLDQGLQFLIQYYNGEERAKGNILERFSAQQFPDLHSELNLSSLELGDSALYFCASSASGYYNEQFFGPGTRLTVL.

V gene TRBV29-1 combines with J gene TRBJ2-1; D unresolved. The CDR3 consists of 11 residues. V lost 4 bases to trimming and J lost 2 bases, with 3 bases between them. From germline, CDR1 is SQVTM and CDR2 ANQGSEA. The CDR3 is CSVGAYNEQFF. Written as DNA, the CDR3 is TGCAGCGTTGGAGCCTACAATGAGCAGTTCTTC.

In this sample, this clone turned up once. The DNA for the CDR3 is TGTGCCAGCAGCCCAACCCGGAACAGGGCACGTACCGGGGAGCTGTTTTTT. Protein sequence: CASSPTRNRARTGELFF. The chain employs TRBV3-1 (or the pseudogene TRBV3-2) and TRBJ2-2; D is possibly TRBD1 (6 bases). Germline V gene sequence: CDR1 LGHDT, CDR2 YNNKEL (reference sequence). The V end was cut by 4 bases, the J end by 5 bases, with 20 bases between. CDR3 length equals 17 residues.

CDR3 bases: TGTGCCAGCAGTTACTCGAGACAGGCGGGCAAACTGTTTTTT. Amino acid sequence: CASSYSRQAGKLFF. The gene calls are TRBV6-5 and TRBJ1-4; TRBD1 is a possible D gene (6 bases). Trimming shortened V by 0 bases and J by 11 bases, and 13 bases separated the two germline ends. The V gene's germline CDR1 is MNHEY and CDR2 SVGAGI. There are 14 residues in the CDR3.

The chain couples TRBV23-1 to TRBJ2-1; maybe TRBD1 (6 bases). TRBV23-1 carries the ORF label, with uncertain function. The ends were cut back, 4 bases at V and 9 bases at J, with 13 bases in the middle. There are 13 residues in the CDR3. The CDR3 DNA is TGCGCCAGCAGTCGGCTCCCAGGGGCTGAGCAGTTCTTC. Residues: CASSRLPGAEQFF.

This rearrangement joins TRBV19 to TRBJ2-3, with TRBD2 matching 12 bases. The CDR3 length is 15 residues. V gave up 5 bases and J gave up 6 bases; unmatched junction bases: 6. Germline values: CDR1 LNHDA, CDR2 SQIVND (reference sequence). Written as DNA, the CDR3 is TGTGCCAGTAGTTCGACTAGCGGGAGCTTGGATACGCAGTATTTT. It encodes CASSSTSGSLDTQYF.